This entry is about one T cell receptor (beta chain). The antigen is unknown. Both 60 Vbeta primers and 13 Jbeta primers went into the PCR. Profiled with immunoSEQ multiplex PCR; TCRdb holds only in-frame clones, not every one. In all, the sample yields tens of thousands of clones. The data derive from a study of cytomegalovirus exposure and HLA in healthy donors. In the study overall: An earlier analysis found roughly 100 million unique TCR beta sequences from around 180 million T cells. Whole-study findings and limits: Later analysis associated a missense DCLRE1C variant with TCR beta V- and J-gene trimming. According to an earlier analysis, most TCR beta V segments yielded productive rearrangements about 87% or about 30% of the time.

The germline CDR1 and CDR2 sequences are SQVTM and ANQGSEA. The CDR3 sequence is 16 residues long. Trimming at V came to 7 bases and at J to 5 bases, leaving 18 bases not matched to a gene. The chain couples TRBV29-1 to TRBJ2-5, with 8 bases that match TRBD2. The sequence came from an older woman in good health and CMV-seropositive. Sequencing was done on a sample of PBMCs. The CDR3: CSDRGRGGPFRETQYF. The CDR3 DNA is TGCAGCGACCGGGGGCGCGGGGGGCCCTTTCGTGAGACCCAGTACTTC.